This paragraph reports one T cell receptor (beta chain). This clonotype showed up just a few times. Its antigen specificity is not known. Base qualities are not recorded, but no much larger clone differs from it by a single base. Sequences MGHDK (CDR1) and SYGVNS (CDR2) are obtained from the germline V gene. Trimming accounts for 1 base at V and 3 bases at J, while the number of junction bases matched to no gene is 2. The CDR3 starts with the cysteine, ends with the phenylalanine, and has 14 residues. Only the CDR3 part of the read is kept: 42 bases, read in frame from the first base. Every donor in the study was a healthy Caucasian. The twin cohort comprised three pairs of female monozygotic twins, all aged roughly 18 to 29 years. The RNA used for TCR libraries was isolated from peripheral blood mononuclear cells. Library prep was done by 5' RACE. Sequencing used an Illumina HiSeq 2000. A universal primer binding site was introduced by template switching, and a unique molecular identifier was present in the final cDNA, enabling accurate counting of TCR cDNA molecules. Specific primers in the conserved constant-segment region were used to synthesize first-strand cDNA for the TCR alpha and beta chains. To control for contamination, every cDNA library carried two barcodes: a SMART-Mk sample barcode plus Illumina barcodes. TruSeq adapter sequences and Illumina sample barcodes were added in two successive PCR steps. The TCR alpha and beta cDNA libraries were sequenced on the Illumina HiSeq platform using custom primers. The paper's data handling went like this. Unique molecular identifiers were extracted from raw reads with MiGEC, and CDR3 positions were determined with MiXCR. Recombination models were inferred per individual with the repgenHMM and IGoR tools using an EM algorithm. Shared clonotype analysis was performed with the tcR package in R, normalizing sharing by the product of cloneset sizes. Out-of-frame nonproductive sequences were analyzed to study raw recombination free of thymic and clonal selection effects. TCRdb redid the processing of the public reads, applying fastp at Q25 and MiXCR, and retained in-frame beta chains. When rows share a CDR3 protein, they turn into one entry using the most common DNA and genes. TCRdb, rather than the study authors, made the V and J calls. A total of more than 600,000 distinct CDR3 sequences appear in this sample, over 15% of them only once. The top ten clonotypes cover around 14% of the sample.

The sample is drawn from a study of identical twins (dated by TCRdb to the mid-2010s). For the study in its entirety: The study deep-sequenced TCR alpha and beta repertoires from monozygotic twins, unrelated adults of various ages and cord blood to test whether fetal clonotypes persist. To rule out contamination, the twin experiments were replicated at different times with different library preparation protocols.

Study-level results and caveats: Abundant cord blood beta clonotypes had fewer insertions, young adult naive repertoires showed a similar but weaker trend, and memory repertoires showed no such trend. A weaker excess of twin sharing was found in beta out-of-frame sequences because the signal-to-noise ratio was lowered by fewer shared sequences. Recombination models systematically underestimated out-of-frame TCR alpha sharing in monozygotic twins but agreed with sharing between unrelated individuals. Because the same donors could not be followed over many years, the conclusions relied on cross-sectional statistical analysis. Out-of-frame TCR alpha sequences shared between twins showed an excess of low generation-probability sequences compared with coincidental sharing between unrelated individuals. Invariant T cells such as MAIT and iNKT could partly confound zero-insertion analyses, though diverse VJ usage argued against this for most clonotypes.

Separately, the same data were catalogued under a study of T cells expressing NK-cell markers. The second study's authors report: TCR beta-chain repertoires were profiled in sorted CD3+CD56+NKG2C+, CD3+CD56+NKG2C- and CD3+CD56-NKG2C+ T-cell subsets from fewer than 10 donors. Of the eight sequenced donors, seven were found to be HCMV-seropositive and one was found to be HCMV-seronegative. In several experiments an anti-gammadeltaTCR antibody was added to restrict sorting to alphabetaTCR-expressing T cells. For 6 or 7 donors, the dominant CD3+CD56+NKG2C+ clonotypes were among the top 10 CD8+ clonotypes and accounted for roughly 1.0-8% of CD8+ T cells. Those dominant clonotypes were again the most abundant among CD3+CD56-NKG2C+ cells in a handful of donors, at about 28.3-60.1%. Whether the expanded NKG2C-expressing T cell clones were specific for HCMV antigens remained unclear. All eight donors whose samples were sequenced were randomly selected healthy volunteers, three of them men and five women. A commercial ELISA kit detecting HCMV-specific IgG in serum was used to determine HCMV serostatus. For a handful of donors, bulk peripheral blood T-cell repertoires were additionally sequenced from unsorted PBMC. MIGEC was used to demultiplex reads and group the reads by UMI, and MiTCR was used to assemble and quantify clonotypes. Only TCR cDNA sequences supported by at least two reads were kept to exclude erroneous sequences. The tcR package was used for downstream repertoire analysis, with clonotypes matched between fractions based on CDR3 nucleotide sequence plus V segment. VDJmatch was used to annotate antigen specificity against VDJdb, with one amino acid substitution allowed in CDR3.

Sequencing used PBMCs. Recombination linked TRBV25-1 to TRBJ2-7; 8 central nucleotides agree with TRBD2. The TCR originated in a woman under 30 in good health. The DNA is as follows: TGTGCCAGCAGTGAATTTGCGGGAGGCTACGAGCAGTACTTC. Its coded protein is CASSEFAGGYEQYF.